In its sample, the clone carrying this T cell receptor (beta chain) was seen many times. Its antigen is unknown. This sample was taken from a study of neurological immune-mediated disorders. Study results and limitations: None of the CDR3 amino acid sequences of expanded clones were shared across subjects, and this suggested private repertoires in all groups.

The authors made cDNA by 5'RACE with 10-nucleotide random UMIs. TCRdb reprocessed the 5' RACE reads via MiXCR and lists one record per CDR3 protein. Found here are tens of thousands of distinct CDR3 sequences, roughly 9.9% of them singletons; the top ten hold 1.5% to 2%. Germline CDR1 is LGHDT and CDR2 is YNNKEL (reference sequence). V gave up 0 bases and J gave up 8 bases, with 8 bases separating them. The CDR3 runs to 13 residues. This receptor was obtained from a man aged 45 to 65 in good health. This chain connects TRBV3-1 to TRBJ1-5, with no clear D. The sample was PBMCs. The DNA of the CDR3 is TGTGCCAGCAGCCAAGAGTGGTTGAAGCCCCAGCATTTT. Translation: CASSQEWLKPQHF.